The source of this T cell receptor (beta chain) is a study of T cells in Graves' hyperthyroidism and ophthalmopathy. This clonotype occurred many times. Amplified regions were TCR beta CDR3 sequences from RNA transcripts. TCR CDR3 regions were first amplified by RT-PCR with HTBI primers. TCRdb fed the multiplex PCR reads into MiXCR, producing one record per CDR3 protein. The table shows around 380,000 distinct CDR3 sequences, with approximately 13% occurring only once. Germline V lookup: CDR1 MNHNS, CDR2 SASEGT. This CDR3 comprises 15 residues. Trimming took off 5 bases at V and 7 bases at J, with 17 bases between the two ends.

The chain links TRBV6-1 to TRBJ1-4; D not certain. The receptor was derived from a man aged 30 to 39 with Graves' hyperthyroidism that later progressed to Graves' ophthalmopathy. The sequenced material came from blood. The CDR3 loop reads CASSPLDGGSEKLFF. The DNA for the CDR3 is TGTGCCAGCAGTCCCCTGGACGGCGGGAGTGAAAAACTGTTTTTT.